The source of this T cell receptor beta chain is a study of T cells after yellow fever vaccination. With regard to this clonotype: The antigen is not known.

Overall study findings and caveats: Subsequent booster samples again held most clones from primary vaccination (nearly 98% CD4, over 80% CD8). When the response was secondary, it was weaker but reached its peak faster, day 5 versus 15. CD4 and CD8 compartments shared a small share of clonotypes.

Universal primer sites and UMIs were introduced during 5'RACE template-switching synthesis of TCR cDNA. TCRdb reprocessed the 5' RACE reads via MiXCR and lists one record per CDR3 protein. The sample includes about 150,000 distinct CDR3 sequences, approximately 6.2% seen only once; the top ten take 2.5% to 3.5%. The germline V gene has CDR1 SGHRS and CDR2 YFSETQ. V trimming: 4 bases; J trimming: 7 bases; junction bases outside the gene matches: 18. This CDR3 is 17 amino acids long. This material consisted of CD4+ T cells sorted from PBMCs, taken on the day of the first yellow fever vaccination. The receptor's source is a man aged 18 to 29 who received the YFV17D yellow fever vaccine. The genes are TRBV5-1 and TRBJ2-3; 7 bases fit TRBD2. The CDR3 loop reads CASSAREGRALINTQYF. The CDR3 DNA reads TGCGCCAGCAGCGCCAGGGAGGGGAGGGCCCTCATTAATACGCAGTATTTT. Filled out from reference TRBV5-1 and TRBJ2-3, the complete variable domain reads KAGVTQTPRYLIKTRGQQVTLSCSPISGHRSVSWYQQTPGQGLQFLFEYFSETQRNKGNFPGRFSGRQFSNSRSEMNVSTLELGDSALYLCASSAREGRALINTQYFGPGTRLTVL.